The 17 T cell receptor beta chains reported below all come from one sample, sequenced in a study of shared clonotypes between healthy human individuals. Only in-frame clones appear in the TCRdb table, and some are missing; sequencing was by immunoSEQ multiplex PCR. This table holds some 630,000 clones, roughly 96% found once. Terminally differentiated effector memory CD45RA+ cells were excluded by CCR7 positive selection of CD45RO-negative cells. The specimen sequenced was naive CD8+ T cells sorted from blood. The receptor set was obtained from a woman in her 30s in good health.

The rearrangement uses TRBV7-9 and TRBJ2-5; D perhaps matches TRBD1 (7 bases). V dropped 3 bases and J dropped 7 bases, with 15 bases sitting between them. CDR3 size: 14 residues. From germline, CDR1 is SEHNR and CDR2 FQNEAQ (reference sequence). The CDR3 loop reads CASSLLRGEGTQYF. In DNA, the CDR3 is TGTGCCAGCAGCTTGCTCAGGGGGGAAGGGACCCAGTACTTC.

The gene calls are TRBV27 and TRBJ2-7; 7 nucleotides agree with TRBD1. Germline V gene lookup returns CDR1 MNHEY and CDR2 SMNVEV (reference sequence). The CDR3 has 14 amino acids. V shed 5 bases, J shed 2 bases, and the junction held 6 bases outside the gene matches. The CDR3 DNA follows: TGTGCCAGCAGTATCACAGGGGCCACCTACGAGCAGTACTTC. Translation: CASSITGATYEQYF.

The CDR3 spells CASSERWDGLYNEQFF. CDR3 sequence (DNA): TGTGCCAGCAGCGAGAGGTGGGACGGGCTCTACAATGAGCAGTTCTTC. The chain recombines TRBV7-2 with TRBJ2-1; possibly TRBD1 or TRBD2 for D (5 bases each). This CDR3 is 16 amino acids long. The V gene lost 5 bases and the J gene lost 3 bases, with 17 bases spanning the gap. Germline V gene sequence: CDR1 SGHTA, CDR2 FQGNSA.

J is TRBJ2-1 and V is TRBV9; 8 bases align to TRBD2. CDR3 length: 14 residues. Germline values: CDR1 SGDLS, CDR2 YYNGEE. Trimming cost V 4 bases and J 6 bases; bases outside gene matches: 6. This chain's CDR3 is CASSTGGSGNEQFF. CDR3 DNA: TGTGCCAGCAGCACGGGAGGGTCCGGCAATGAGCAGTTCTTC.

The CDR3 reads CASSLDRVGDDYGYTF. CDR3 sequence (DNA): TGCGCCAGCAGCTTGGACCGTGTGGGGGACGACTATGGCTACACCTTC. This chain connects TRBV5-1 to TRBJ1-2, with D perhaps matching TRBD1 (5 bases). The CDR3 runs to 16 residues. Trimming left V 0 bases short and J 3 bases short, with 15 bases between. The germline CDR1 and CDR2 sequences are SGHRS and YFSETQ.

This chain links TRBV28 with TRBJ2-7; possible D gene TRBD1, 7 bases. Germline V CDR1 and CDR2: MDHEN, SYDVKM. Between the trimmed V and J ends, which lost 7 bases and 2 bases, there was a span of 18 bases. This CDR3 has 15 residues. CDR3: CASTYFAGTAYEQYF. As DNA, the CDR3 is TGTGCCAGCACGTACTTCGCGGGGACAGCCTACGAGCAGTACTTC.

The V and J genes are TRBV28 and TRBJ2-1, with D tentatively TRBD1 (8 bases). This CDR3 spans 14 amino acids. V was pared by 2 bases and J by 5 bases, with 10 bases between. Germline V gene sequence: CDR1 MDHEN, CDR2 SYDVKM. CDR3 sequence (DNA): TGTGCCAGCAGTTTAACAGGGGGGGACAATGAGCAGTTCTTC. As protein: CASSLTGGDNEQFF.

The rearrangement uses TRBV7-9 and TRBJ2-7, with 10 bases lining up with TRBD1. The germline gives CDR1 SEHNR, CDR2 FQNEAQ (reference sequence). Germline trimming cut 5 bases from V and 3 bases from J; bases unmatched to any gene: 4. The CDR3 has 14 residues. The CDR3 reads CASSGDRGHYEQYF. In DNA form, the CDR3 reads TGTGCCAGCAGCGGGGACAGGGGCCACTACGAGCAGTACTTC.

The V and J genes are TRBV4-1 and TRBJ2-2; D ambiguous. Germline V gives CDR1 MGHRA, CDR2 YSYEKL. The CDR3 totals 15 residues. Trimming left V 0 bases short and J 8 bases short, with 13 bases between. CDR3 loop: CASSQEVAKWGELFF. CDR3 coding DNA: TGCGCCAGCAGCCAAGAGGTGGCCAAGTGGGGGGAGCTGTTTTTT.

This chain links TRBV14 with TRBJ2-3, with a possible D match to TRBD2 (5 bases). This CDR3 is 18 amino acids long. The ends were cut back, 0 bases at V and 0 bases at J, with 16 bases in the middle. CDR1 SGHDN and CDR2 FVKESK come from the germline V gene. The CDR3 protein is CASSQDLINSGSTDTQYF. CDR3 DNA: TGTGCCAGCAGCCAAGACCTCATTAACTCGGGGAGCACAGATACGCAGTATTTT.

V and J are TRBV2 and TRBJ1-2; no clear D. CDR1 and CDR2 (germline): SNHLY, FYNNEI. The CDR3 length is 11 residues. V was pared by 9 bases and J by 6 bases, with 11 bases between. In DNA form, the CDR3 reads TGTGCCAGTGACTTAGGAGATGGCTACACCTTC. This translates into CASDLGDGYTF.

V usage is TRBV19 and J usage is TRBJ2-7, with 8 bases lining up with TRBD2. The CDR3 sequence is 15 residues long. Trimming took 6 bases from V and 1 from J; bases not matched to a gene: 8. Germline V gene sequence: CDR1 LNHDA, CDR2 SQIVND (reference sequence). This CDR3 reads CASREGSGASYEQYF. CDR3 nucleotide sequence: TGTGCCAGTAGGGAGGGTAGCGGGGCATCCTACGAGCAGTACTTC.

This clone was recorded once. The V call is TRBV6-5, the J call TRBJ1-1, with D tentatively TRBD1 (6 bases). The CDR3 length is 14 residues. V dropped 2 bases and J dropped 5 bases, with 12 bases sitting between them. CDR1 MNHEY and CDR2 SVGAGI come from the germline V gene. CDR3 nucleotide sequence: TGTGCCAGCAGTTACACGCAGGGGATGACTGAAGCTTTCTTT. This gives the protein CASSYTQGMTEAFF.

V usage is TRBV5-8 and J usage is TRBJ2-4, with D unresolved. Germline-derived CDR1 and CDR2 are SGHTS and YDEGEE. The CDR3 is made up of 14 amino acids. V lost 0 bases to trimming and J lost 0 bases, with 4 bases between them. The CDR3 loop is CASSLGLAKNIQYF. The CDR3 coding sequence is TGTGCCAGCAGCTTGGGCCTAGCCAAAAACATTCAGTACTTC.

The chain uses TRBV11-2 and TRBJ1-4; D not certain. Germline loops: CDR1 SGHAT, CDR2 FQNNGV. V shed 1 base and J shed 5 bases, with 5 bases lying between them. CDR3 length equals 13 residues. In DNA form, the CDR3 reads TGTGCCAGCAGCTTAGTGGAAAATGAAAAACTGTTTTTT. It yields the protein CASSLVENEKLFF.

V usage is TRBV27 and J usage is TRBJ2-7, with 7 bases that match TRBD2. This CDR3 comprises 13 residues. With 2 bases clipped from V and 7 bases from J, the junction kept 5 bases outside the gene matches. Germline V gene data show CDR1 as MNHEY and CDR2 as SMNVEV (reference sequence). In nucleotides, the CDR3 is TGTGCCAGCAGTTTACGGGGACTACCTGAGCAGTACTTC. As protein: CASSLRGLPEQYF.

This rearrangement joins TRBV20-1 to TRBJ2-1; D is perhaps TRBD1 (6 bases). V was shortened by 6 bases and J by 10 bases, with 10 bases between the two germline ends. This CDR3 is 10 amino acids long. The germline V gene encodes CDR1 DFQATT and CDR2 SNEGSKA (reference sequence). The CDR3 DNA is TGCAGTGCGTCCCAGGGGGAGCAGTTCTTC. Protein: CSASQGEQFF.